This T cell receptor beta chain was identified in a study of blood T cell repertoires in COVID-19. Study details: T cells, B-cell-depleted T cells, or PBMCs supplied cDNA or gDNA.

V trimming: 4 bases; J trimming: 4 bases; junction bases outside the gene matches: 9. In germline, CDR1 is SGDLS, CDR2 YYNGEE. The length of the CDR3 is 15 residues. The method was immunoSEQ multiplex PCR; TCRdb's version includes in-frame clones alone and lacks a portion of them. The table includes 87,000 or so clones, 85% to 90% detected once. The sample consisted of peripheral blood. The chain recombines TRBV9 with TRBJ2-3, with 7 bases identical to TRBD1. The receptor was derived from a woman over 75 in a cohort sampled during active or convalescent COVID-19. The CDR3 DNA follows: TGTGCCAGCAGCCCAAGACAGGGAACGGCAGATACGCAGTATTTT. Amino acid sequence: CASSPRQGTADTQYF.